This T cell receptor (beta chain) was identified during a study of cytomegalovirus exposure and HLA in healthy donors. This CDR3 comprises 12 residues. Between the trimmed V and J ends, which lost 7 bases and 8 bases, there was a span of 14 bases. CDR1 and CDR2 from the germline V gene are MNHNY and SVGAGI (reference sequence). The PCR was carried out with 60 Vbeta primers and 13 Jbeta primers. Method: immunoSEQ multiplex PCR; TCRdb's copy keeps in-frame clones and lacks some. Among under 200,000 clones listed, about three quarters were seen once. The chain recombines TRBV6-6 with TRBJ2-5; a possible D gene is TRBD2 (5 bases). The sample comprised PBMCs. This TCR was recovered from a woman between 40 and 50 years old in good health and CMV-seropositive. The CDR3 here is CASTVSRDTQYF. The CDR3 DNA sequence: TGTGCCAGCACCGTCAGTCGGGATACCCAGTACTTC.